The clone carrying this TCR beta chain has only a few counts. The antigen remains undetermined. The sequence runs out 3 residues before the end of the CDR3; the remainder is reconstructed from the germline J gene. Patients and controls were mostly of Caucasian heritage. No CVID subject was ill or on immunomodulatory drugs when sampled. The data originate from a study of T cell clonality in common variable immunodeficiency. Germline-derived CDR1 and CDR2 are SNHLY and FYNNEI. V lost 7 bases to trimming and J lost 0 bases, with 12 bases between them. There are 14 residues in the CDR3. General study findings and limits: Reportedly, TCR beta sequences from common variable immunodeficiency showed fewer deletions and N-nucleotide insertions. Compared with healthy controls, CVID subjects showed increased TCRbeta clonality, mostly in about a third.

Assay used: immunoSEQ multiplex PCR; TCRdb lists only in-frame clones, some missing. This sample carries fewer than 35,000 clones, none of them present only once. The rearrangement links TRBV2 to TRBJ1-1; D is unresolved. The TCR comes from a human donor with common variable immunodeficiency. The sequenced sample consisted of peripheral blood mononuclear cells. Incomplete CDR3 DNA: TGTGCCAGCAAAACCGACATCTTGAACACTGAA. Translation gives CASKTDILNTE. The whole CDR3 protein reads CASKTDILNTEAFF.